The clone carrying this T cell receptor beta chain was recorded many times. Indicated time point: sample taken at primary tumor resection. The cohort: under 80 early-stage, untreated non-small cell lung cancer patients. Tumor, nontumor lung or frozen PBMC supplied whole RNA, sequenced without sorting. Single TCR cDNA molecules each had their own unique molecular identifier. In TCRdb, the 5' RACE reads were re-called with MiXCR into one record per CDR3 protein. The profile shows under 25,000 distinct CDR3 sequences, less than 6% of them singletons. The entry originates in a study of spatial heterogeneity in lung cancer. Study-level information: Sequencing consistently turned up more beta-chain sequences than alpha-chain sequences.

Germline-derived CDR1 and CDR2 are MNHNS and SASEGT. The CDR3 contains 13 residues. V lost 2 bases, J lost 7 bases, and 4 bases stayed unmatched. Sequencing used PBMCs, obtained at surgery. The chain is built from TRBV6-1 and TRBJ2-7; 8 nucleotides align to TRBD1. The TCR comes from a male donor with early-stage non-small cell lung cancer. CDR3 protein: CASSERQGREQYF. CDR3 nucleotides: TGTGCCAGCAGTGAACGACAGGGGAGAGAGCAGTACTTC.